A selection of T cell receptor beta chains follows, all from one sample in a study of identifying expanded T cells in peripheral blood. The method was immunoSEQ multiplex PCR; TCRdb's version includes in-frame clones alone and lacks a portion of them. This sample has some 93,000 clones, with 88% found just once. The specimen was blood. The receptors were sampled from a person aged 18 to 75 in good health. Both conserved end residues are part of each CDR3. Fields, in order: clone size, V gene, D gene, J gene, CDR3 protein, CDR3 DNA. D genes are given only for firm matches. Only part of the rows carry a size: once, few, many, or a class if the clone is expanded.

>NA|TRBV28|TRBD2|TRBJ2-7
CASTFAGGSYEQYF
TGTGCCAGCACCTTTGCGGGGGGGTCCTACGAGCAGTACTTC
>NA|TRBV7-2|TRBD1|TRBJ1-4
CASSLRTGGGEKLFF
TGTGCCAGCAGCCTTCGGACAGGGGGCGGTGAAAAACTGTTTTTT
>once|TRBV29-1|NA|TRBJ2-1
CSVGQYNEQFF
TGCAGCGTTGGTCAGTACAATGAGCAGTTCTTC
>NA|TRBV7-6|TRBD2|TRBJ2-5
CASSLDGAGPQETQYF
TGTGCCAGCAGCTTAGATGGAGCGGGGCCCCAAGAGACCCAGTACTTC
>NA|TRBV19|NA|TRBJ2-2
CASSIRLEPGELFF
TGTGCCAGTAGTATAAGGCTAGAACCCGGGGAGCTGTTTTTT
>NA|TRBV6-4|NA|TRBJ2-3
CASSEAAGETDTQYF
TGTGCCAGCAGTGAAGCGGCAGGGGAGACAGATACGCAGTATTTT
>once|TRBV5-1|NA|TRBJ2-3
CASTTEPSTDTQYF
TGCGCCAGCACGACAGAGCCTAGCACAGATACGCAGTATTTT
>NA|TRBV19|TRBD1|TRBJ1-1
CASSIGRQGTEAFF
TGTGCCAGTAGTATAGGCAGACAGGGCACTGAAGCTTTCTTT
>NA|TRBV15|TRBD1|TRBJ1-1
CASQTGEDTEAFF
TGTGCCTCTCAGACAGGGGAAGACACTGAAGCTTTCTTT
>NA|TRBV5-1|TRBD2|TRBJ2-5
CASSLAIAGGSETQYF
TGCGCCAGCAGCTTGGCAATAGCGGGGGGATCGGAGACCCAGTACTTC
>NA|TRBV6-1|NA|TRBJ1-1
CASSATGNTEAFF
TGTGCCAGCAGTGCGACAGGGAACACTGAAGCTTTCTTT
>NA|TRBV5-1|NA|TRBJ1-2
CASSLLPDRQFYGYTF
TGCGCCAGCAGCTTACTACCCGACAGGCAGTTTTATGGCTACACCTTC
>NA|TRBV12-5|TRBD1|TRBJ2-7
CASGALFSGQPTYEQYF
TGTGCTAGTGGTGCCCTCTTTTCGGGACAGCCAACCTACGAGCAGTACTTC
>once|TRBV7-9|NA|TRBJ1-1
CASSHTGNTEAFF
TGTGCCAGCAGCCACACAGGGAACACTGAAGCTTTCTTT
>once|TRBV10-3|NA|TRBJ1-1
CAISEIALSTEAFF
TGTGCCATCAGTGAGATAGCCCTGAGCACTGAAGCTTTCTTT
>NA|TRBV9|NA|TRBJ1-3
CASSVEGISGNTIYF
TGTGCCAGCAGCGTCGAAGGGATCTCTGGAAACACCATATATTTT
>NA|TRBV27|NA|TRBJ2-1
CASSSAYREQFF
TGTGCCAGCAGTTCCGCGTACAGGGAGCAGTTCTTC
>once|TRBV5-4|NA|TRBJ2-5
CASSLGQEETQYF
TGTGCCAGCAGCCTAGGACAAGAGGAGACCCAGTACTTC
>NA|TRBV19|TRBD2|TRBJ2-3
CASSGTSLDTQYF
TGTGCCAGTTCCGGGACTAGCCTGGATACGCAGTATTTT
>NA|TRBV19|NA|TRBJ2-3
CASGAGASTDTQYF
TGTGCCAGTGGGGCGGGGGCTAGCACAGATACGCAGTATTTT
>NA|TRBV18|NA|TRBJ1-2
CASSPREEGHGYTF
TGTGCCAGCTCACCAAGGGAAGAGGGCCATGGCTACACCTTC
>NA|TRBV18|NA|TRBJ2-7
CASSDTGRSPIYEQYF
TGTGCCAGCTCTGATACAGGGCGCTCCCCAATCTACGAGCAGTACTTC
>NA|TRBV7-3|NA|TRBJ2-1
CASSRASFGASYNEQFF
TGTGCCAGCAGCCGAGCAAGCTTTGGGGCTTCCTACAATGAGCAGTTCTTC
>NA|TRBV29-1|NA|TRBJ2-7
CSVDLGPHEQYF
TGCAGCGTTGATCTAGGGCCCCACGAGCAGTACTTC
>NA|TRBV4-3|TRBD2|TRBJ2-3
CASSQDGAGGTDTQYF
TGCGCCAGCAGCCAAGATGGGGCGGGAGGCACAGATACGCAGTATTTT
>NA|TRBV15|NA|TRBJ2-2
CATSRGLDGAGELFF
TGTGCCACCAGCAGAGGGTTGGATGGGGCCGGGGAGCTGTTTTTT
>NA|TRBV10-1|TRBD1|TRBJ2-5
CASSGRTGEETQYF
TGCGCCAGCAGTGGCCGGACAGGGGAAGAGACCCAGTACTTC
>NA|TRBV6-5|NA|TRBJ2-4
CASRTSQAKNIQYF
TGTGCCAGCAGGACTAGTCAGGCCAAAAACATTCAGTACTTC
>NA|TRBV7-3|NA|TRBJ2-7
CASSRRAEPSYEQYF
TGTGCCAGCAGCCGCCGGGCCGAACCCTCCTACGAGCAGTACTTC
>NA|TRBV7-3|TRBD2|TRBJ2-2
CASSLMGLAGDTGELFF
TGTGCCAGCAGCTTAATGGGACTAGCGGGAGACACCGGGGAGCTGTTTTTT
>NA|TRBV5-1|TRBD2|TRBJ2-3
CASSFDGLVGGTDTQYF
TGCGCCAGCAGTTTCGACGGACTAGTCGGGGGGACAGATACGCAGTATTTT
>NA|TRBV6-1|TRBD1|TRBJ2-7
CAILGQGSNEQYF
TGTGCCATTCTTGGACAGGGGAGTAACGAGCAGTACTTC
>NA|TRBV27|TRBD1|TRBJ2-5
CASSSATGTAQETQYF
TGTGCCAGCAGTTCAGCTACCGGGACAGCCCAAGAGACCCAGTACTTC
>NA|TRBV6-5|NA|TRBJ1-2
CATSRTDVLYGYTF
TGTGCCACCTCCCGGACAGATGTCCTCTATGGCTACACCTTC
>many|TRBV4-1|NA|TRBJ2-2
CASSQTDGARGGELFF
TGCGCCAGCAGCCAGACCGACGGCGCCCGAGGGGGGGAGCTGTTTTTT
>NA|TRBV18|NA|TRBJ2-7
CASSRVREEQYF
TGTGCCAGCTCCCGGGTGAGGGAAGAGCAGTACTTC
>NA|TRBV5-1|TRBD2|TRBJ2-5
CASSREGGETQYF
TGCGCCAGCAGCCGGGAGGGAGGGGAGACCCAGTACTTC
>NA|TRBV5-4|NA|TRBJ1-5
CASSLEGAEQPQHF
TGTGCCAGCAGCTTGGAGGGCGCGGAGCAGCCCCAGCATTTT
>NA|TRBV7-3|TRBD2|TRBJ2-1
CASSLTSGGAEQFF
TGTGCCAGCAGCTTGACTAGCGGGGGGGCTGAGCAGTTCTTC
>NA|TRBV5-1|NA|TRBJ1-1
CASSSGGTEAFF
TGCGCCAGCAGCTCGGGAGGTACTGAAGCTTTCTTT
>NA|TRBV7-3|TRBD1|TRBJ2-7
CASSPRQGASYEQYF
TGTGCCAGCAGCCCTCGACAGGGGGCCTCCTACGAGCAGTACTTC
>NA|TRBV15|TRBD1|TRBJ2-7
CATSRIRTGVVEQYF
TGTGCCACCAGCAGAATTAGGACAGGGGTTGTCGAGCAGTACTTC
>NA|TRBV5-4|NA|TRBJ1-1
CASSLDLVQNTEAFF
TGTGCCAGCAGCTTGGATCTTGTACAGAACACTGAAGCTTTCTTT
>NA|TRBV9|NA|TRBJ2-5
CASSVGGSREETQYF
TGTGCCAGCAGCGTAGGAGGGAGTAGGGAAGAGACCCAGTACTTC
>NA|TRBV4-2|NA|TRBJ1-5
CASSRQVINQPQHF
TGTGCCAGCAGCCGACAGGTAATTAATCAGCCCCAGCATTTT
>NA|TRBV6-4|NA|TRBJ2-1
CASSDSSYNEQFF
TGTGCCAGCAGTGACAGCTCCTACAATGAGCAGTTCTTC
>NA|TRBV11-1|TRBD1|TRBJ1-5
CASSPGTGSNQPQHF
TGTGCCAGCAGCCCAGGGACAGGTTCCAATCAGCCCCAGCATTTT
>NA|TRBV27|NA|TRBJ2-1
CASSRQAYNEQFF
TGTGCCAGCAGCCGACAAGCTTACAATGAGCAGTTCTTC
>NA|TRBV6-4|NA|TRBJ2-3
CASSDTAGSTDTQYF
TGTGCCAGCAGTGACACGGCAGGGAGCACAGATACGCAGTATTTT
>NA|TRBV28|TRBD1|TRBJ2-7
CASSNGRGLSGEQYF
TGTGCCAGCAGTAACGGCAGGGGGCTAAGTGGGGAGCAGTACTTC
>NA|TRBV5-4|TRBD2|TRBJ2-5
CASSTPGASGKRGETQYF
TGTGCCAGCAGCACGCCGGGGGCTAGCGGGAAGAGGGGAGAGACCCAGTACTTC